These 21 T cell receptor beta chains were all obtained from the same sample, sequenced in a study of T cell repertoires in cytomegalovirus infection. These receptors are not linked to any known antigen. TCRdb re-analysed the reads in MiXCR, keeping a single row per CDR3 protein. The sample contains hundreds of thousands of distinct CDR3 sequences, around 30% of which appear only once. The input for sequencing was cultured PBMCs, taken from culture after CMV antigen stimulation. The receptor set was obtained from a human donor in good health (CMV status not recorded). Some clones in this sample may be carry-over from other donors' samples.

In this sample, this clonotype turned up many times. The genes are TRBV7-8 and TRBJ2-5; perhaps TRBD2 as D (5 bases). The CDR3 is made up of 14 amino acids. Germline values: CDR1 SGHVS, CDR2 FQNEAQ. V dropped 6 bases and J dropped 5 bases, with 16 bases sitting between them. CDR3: CASSTHGEKETQYF. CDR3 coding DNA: TGTGCCAGCAGTACCCATGGGGAGAAGGAGACCCAGTACTTC.

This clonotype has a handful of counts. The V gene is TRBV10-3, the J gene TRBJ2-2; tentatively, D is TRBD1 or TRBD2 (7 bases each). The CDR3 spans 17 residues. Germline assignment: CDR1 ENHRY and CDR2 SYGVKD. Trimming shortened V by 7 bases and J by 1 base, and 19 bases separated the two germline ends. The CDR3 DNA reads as TGTGCCATCAAGCAGGGGGATCTAGCGGTGAACACCGGGGAGCTGTTTTTT. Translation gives CAIKQGDLAVNTGELFF.

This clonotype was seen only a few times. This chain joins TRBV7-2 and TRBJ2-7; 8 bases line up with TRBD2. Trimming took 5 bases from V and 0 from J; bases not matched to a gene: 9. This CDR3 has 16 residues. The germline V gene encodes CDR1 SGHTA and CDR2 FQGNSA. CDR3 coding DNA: TGTGCCAGCAGCCAACGGAGCGGGAGAAGCTCCTACGAGCAGTACTTC. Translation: CASSQRSGRSSYEQYF.

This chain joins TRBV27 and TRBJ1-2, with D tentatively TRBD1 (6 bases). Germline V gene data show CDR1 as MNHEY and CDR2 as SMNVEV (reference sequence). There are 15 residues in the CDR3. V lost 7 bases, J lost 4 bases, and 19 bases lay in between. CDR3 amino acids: CASTSRGQSFYGYTF. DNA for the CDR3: TGTGCCAGCACCTCCAGGGGCCAGAGTTTCTATGGCTACACCTTC.

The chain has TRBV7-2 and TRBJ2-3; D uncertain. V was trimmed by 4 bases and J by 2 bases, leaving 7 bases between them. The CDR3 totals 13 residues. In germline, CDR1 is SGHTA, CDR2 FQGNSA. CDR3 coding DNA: TGTGCCAGCAGCTCCCGTTTCACAGATACGCAGTATTTT. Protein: CASSSRFTDTQYF.

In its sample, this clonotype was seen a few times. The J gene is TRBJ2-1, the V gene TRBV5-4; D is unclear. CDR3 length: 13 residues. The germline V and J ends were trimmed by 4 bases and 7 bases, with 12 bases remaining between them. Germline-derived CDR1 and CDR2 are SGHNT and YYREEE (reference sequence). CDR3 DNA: TGTGCCAGCAGCAATCCGCTAGTTAATGAGCAGTTCTTC. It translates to CASSNPLVNEQFF.

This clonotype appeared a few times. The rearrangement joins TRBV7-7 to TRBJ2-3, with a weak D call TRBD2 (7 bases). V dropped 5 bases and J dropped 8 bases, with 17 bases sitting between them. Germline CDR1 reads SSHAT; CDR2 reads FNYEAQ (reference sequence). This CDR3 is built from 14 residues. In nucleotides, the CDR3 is TGTGCCAGCAGCCCTAATGGGAGGGGGGCTACGCAGTATTTT. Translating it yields CASSPNGRGATQYF.

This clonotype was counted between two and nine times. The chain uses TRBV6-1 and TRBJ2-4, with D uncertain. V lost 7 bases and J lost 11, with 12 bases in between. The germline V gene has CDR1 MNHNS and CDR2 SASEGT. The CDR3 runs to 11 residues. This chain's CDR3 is CASIDLLFQYF. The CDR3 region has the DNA TGTGCCAGCATTGACCTCCTGTTTCAGTACTTC.

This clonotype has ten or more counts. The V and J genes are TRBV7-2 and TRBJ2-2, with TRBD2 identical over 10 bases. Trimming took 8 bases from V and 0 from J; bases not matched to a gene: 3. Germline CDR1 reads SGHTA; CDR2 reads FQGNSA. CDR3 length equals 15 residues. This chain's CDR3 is CASGSGRANTGELFF. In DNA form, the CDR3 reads TGTGCCAGCGGGAGCGGGAGGGCGAACACCGGGGAGCTGTTTTTT.

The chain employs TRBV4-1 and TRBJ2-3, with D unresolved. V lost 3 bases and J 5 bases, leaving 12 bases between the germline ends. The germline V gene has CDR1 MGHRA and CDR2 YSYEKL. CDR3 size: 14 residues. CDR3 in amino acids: CASSQTLSGDTQYF. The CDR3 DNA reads TGCGCCAGCAGCCAGACCCTGAGTGGAGATACGCAGTATTTT.

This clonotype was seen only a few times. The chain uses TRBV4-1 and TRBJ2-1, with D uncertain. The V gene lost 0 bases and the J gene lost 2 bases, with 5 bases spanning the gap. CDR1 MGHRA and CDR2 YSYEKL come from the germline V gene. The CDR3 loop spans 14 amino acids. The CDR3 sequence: CASSQDGTYNEQFF. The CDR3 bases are TGCGCCAGCAGCCAAGATGGGACCTACAATGAGCAGTTCTTC.

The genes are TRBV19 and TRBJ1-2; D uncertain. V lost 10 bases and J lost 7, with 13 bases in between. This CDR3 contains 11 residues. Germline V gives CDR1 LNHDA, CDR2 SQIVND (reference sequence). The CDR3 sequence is CATSLAGGYTF. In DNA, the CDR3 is TGTGCCACCTCACTGGCGGGTGGCTACACCTTC.

The CDR3 region is CASSYNGGGDIQYF. In DNA, the CDR3 is TGTGCCAGCAGCTACAACGGCGGAGGGGACATTCAGTACTTC. V usage is TRBV7-2 and J usage is TRBJ2-4; D is possibly TRBD2 (6 bases). CDR3 length equals 14 residues. Trimming took off 4 bases at V and 8 bases at J, with 15 bases between the two ends. Germline-derived CDR1 and CDR2 are SGHTA and FQGNSA. Full variable domain (remainder filled in from reference TRBV7-2 and TRBJ2-4): GAGVSQSPSNKVTEKGKDVELRCDPISGHTALYWYRQSLGQGLEFLIYFQGNSAPDKSGLPSDRFSAERTGGSVSTLTIQRTQQEDSAVYLCASSYNGGGDIQYFGAGTRLSVL.

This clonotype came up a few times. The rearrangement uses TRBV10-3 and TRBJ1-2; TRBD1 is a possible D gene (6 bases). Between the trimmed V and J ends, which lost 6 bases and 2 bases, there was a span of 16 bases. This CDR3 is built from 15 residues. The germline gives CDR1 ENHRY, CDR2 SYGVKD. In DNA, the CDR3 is TGTGCCATCAGCGGCGGTTGGACAGAAAACTATGGCTACACCTTC. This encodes CAISGGWTENYGYTF.

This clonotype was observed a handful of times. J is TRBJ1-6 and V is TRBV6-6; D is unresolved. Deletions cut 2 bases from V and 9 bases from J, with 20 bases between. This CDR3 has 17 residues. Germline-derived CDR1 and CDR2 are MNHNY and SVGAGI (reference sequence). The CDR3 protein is CASSYPNAVGGLSPLHF. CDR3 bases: TGTGCCAGCAGTTACCCCAACGCTGTAGGAGGCCTTTCACCCCTCCACTTT.

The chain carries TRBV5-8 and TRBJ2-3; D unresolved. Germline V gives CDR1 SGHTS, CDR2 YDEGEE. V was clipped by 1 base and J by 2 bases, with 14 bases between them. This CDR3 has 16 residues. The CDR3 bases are TGTGCCAGCAGCTTGTTCGGGCAGCTAAACACAGATACGCAGTATTTT. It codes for CASSLFGQLNTDTQYF.

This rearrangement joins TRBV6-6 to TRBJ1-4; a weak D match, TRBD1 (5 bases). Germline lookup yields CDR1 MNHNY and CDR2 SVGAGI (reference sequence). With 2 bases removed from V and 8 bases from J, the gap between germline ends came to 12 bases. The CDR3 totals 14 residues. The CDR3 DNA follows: TGTGCCAGCAGTTACCTAGGGGAAACGGAAAAACTGTTTTTT. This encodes CASSYLGETEKLFF.

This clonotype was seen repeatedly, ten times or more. DNA for the CDR3: TGTGCCAGCAGTACACCGGGACAGGCCTACGAGCAGTACTTC. Translating it yields CASSTPGQAYEQYF. The V gene is TRBV7-2, the J gene TRBJ2-7; 8 nucleotides align to TRBD1. Germline-derived CDR1 and CDR2 are SGHTA and FQGNSA. This CDR3 has 14 amino acids. After removal of 6 bases from V and 2 bases from J, the junction contained 6 bases not matched to a gene.

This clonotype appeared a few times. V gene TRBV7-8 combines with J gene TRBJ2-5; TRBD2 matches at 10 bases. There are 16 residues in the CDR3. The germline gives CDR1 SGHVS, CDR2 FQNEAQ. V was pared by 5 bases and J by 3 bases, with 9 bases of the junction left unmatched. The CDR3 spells CASSPIELAGKETQYF. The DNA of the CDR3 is TGTGCCAGCAGCCCAATAGAACTAGCGGGGAAAGAGACCCAGTACTTC.

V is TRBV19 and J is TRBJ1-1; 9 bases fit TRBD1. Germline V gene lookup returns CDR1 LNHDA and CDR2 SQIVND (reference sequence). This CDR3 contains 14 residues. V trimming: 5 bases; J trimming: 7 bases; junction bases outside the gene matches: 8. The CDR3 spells CASSLGTGIDEAFF. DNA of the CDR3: TGTGCCAGTAGTCTCGGGACAGGGATCGATGAAGCTTTCTTT.

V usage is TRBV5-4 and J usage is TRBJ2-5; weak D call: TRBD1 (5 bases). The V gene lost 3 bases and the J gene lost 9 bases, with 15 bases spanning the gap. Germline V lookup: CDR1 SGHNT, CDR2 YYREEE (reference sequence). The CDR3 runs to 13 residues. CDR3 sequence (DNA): TGTGCCAGCAGCTCTCCGACTCTAGGGGCCCAGTACTTC. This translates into CASSSPTLGAQYF.